This T cell receptor beta chain is drawn from a study of blood T cells in healthy people across ages. Study-wide results and caveats: Diversity of TCR beta per million T cells declined in a roughly linear way with age. Relative to aged donors, long-lived donors carried more naive CD4+ cells and displayed higher diversity.

Combining a sample-barcoded 5' primer with a J-beta primer mix, a second PCR ran for roughly 7 to 12 cycles. From the 5' RACE reads, TCRdb called clonotypes with MiXCR, one entry per CDR3 protein. The sample comprises fewer than 950,000 distinct CDR3 sequences, about 48% of which are singletons, and approximately 41% rests with the top ten. A remark on this clonotype: Its antigen is undetermined.

The people who gave samples were healthy Caucasians from Russia, aged roughly 6 to 100. Approximately 9.7 milliliters was the volume of peripheral blood drawn from each donor. Sequencing input: blood. This receptor was identified in a man older than 75 in good health.

This CDR3 reads CASSPGQGATNEKLFF. In DNA, the CDR3 is TGTGCCAGCAGCCCGGGACAGGGGGCAACTAATGAAAAACTGTTTTTT. The chain combines TRBV9 with TRBJ1-4; 11 bases match TRBD1. Germline assignment: CDR1 SGDLS and CDR2 YYNGEE. V was pared by 4 bases and J by 0 bases, with 2 bases of the junction left unmatched. This CDR3 contains 16 residues.